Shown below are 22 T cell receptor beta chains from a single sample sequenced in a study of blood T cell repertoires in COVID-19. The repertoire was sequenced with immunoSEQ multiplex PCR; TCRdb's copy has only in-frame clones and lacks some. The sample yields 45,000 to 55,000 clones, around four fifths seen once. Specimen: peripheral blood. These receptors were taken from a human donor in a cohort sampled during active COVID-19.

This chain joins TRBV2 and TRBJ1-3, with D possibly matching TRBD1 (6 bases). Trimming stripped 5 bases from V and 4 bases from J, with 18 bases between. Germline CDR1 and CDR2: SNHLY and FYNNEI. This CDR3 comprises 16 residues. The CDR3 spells CASSLHPSGAGNTIYF. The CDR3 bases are TGTGCCAGCAGTCTCCACCCTTCAGGGGCCGGAAACACCATATATTTT. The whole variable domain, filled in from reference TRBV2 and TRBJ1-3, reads EPEVTQTPSHQVTQMGQEVILRCVPISNHLYFYWYRQILGQKVEFLVSFYNNEISEKSEIFDDQFSVERPDGSNFTLKIRSTKLEDSAMYFCASSLHPSGAGNTIYFGEGSWLTVV.

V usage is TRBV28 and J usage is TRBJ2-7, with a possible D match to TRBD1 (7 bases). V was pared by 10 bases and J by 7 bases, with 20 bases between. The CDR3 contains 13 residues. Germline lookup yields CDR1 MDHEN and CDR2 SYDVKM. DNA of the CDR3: TGTGCCATCGCCCTGGGCAGGGGGGATGAGCAGTACTTC. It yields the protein CAIALGRGDEQYF.

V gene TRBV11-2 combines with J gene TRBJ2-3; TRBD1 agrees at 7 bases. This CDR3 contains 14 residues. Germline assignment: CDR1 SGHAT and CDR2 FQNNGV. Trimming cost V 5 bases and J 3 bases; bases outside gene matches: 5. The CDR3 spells CASSPTGSTDTQYF. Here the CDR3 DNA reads TGTGCCAGCAGCCCGACAGGGAGTACAGATACGCAGTATTTT.

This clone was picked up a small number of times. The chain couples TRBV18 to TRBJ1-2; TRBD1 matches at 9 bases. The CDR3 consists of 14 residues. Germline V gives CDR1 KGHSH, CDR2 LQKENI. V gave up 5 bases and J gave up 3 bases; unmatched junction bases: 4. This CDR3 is CASSRQGGDYGYTF. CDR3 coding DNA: TGTGCCAGCTCAAGACAGGGGGGAGACTATGGCTACACCTTC.

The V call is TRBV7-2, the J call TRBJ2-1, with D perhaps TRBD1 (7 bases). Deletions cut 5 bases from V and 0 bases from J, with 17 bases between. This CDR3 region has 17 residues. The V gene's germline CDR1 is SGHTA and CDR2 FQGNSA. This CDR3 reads CASSVRGGGFSYNEQFF. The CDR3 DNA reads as TGTGCCAGCAGCGTCCGCGGAGGGGGCTTCTCCTACAATGAGCAGTTCTTC.

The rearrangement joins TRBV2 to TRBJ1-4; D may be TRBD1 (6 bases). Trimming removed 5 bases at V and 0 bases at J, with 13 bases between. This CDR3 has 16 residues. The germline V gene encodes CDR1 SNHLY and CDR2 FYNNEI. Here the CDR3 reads CASSLDSPATNEKLFF. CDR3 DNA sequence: TGTGCCAGCAGTTTGGACAGCCCTGCAACTAATGAAAAACTGTTTTTT.

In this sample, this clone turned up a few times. CDR3 in amino acids: CASTPPGALGNTIYF. The CDR3 nucleotides read TGTGCCAGCACTCCCCCAGGGGCGCTGGGAAACACCATATATTTT. V is TRBV28 and J is TRBJ1-3; D perhaps matches TRBD1 (6 bases). The germline CDR1 and CDR2 sequences are MDHEN and SYDVKM. The ends were cut back, 7 bases at V and 4 bases at J, with 17 bases in the middle. The CDR3 length is 15 residues.

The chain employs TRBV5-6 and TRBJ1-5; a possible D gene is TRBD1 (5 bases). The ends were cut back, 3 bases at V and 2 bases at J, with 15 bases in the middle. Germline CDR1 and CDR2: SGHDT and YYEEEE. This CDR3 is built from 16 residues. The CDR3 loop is CASSSLRVRGNQPQHF. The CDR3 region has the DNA TGTGCCAGCAGCTCGCTCAGGGTTAGAGGCAATCAGCCCCAGCATTTT.

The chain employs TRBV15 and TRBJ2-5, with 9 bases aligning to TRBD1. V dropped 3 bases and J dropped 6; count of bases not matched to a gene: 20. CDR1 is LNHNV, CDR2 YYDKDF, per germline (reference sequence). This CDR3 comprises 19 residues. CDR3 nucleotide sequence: TGTGCCACCAGCAGCCAGGGGACTATACAGGGGGCACTCTTGAAGACCCAGTACTTC. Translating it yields CATSSQGTIQGALLKTQYF.

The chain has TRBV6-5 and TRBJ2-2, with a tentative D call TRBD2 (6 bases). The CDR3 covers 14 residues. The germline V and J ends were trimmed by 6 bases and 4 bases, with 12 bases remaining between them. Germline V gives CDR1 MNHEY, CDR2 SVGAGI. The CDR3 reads CASRWLGGTGELFF. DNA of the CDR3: TGTGCCAGCAGATGGCTGGGGGGCACCGGGGAGCTGTTTTTT.

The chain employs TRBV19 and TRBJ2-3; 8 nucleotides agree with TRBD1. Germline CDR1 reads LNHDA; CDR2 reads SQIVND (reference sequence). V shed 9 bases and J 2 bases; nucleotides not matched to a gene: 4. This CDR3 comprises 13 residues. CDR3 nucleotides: TGTGCCAGCGGACAGGGACCCACAGATACGCAGTATTTT. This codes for CASGQGPTDTQYF.

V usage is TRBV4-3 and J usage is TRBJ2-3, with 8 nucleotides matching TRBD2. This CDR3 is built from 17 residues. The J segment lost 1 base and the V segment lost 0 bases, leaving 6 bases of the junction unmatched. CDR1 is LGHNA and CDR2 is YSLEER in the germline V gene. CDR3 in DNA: TGCGCCAGCAGCCAAGATAGCGGGATGACGGGCACAGATACGCAGTATTTT. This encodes CASSQDSGMTGTDTQYF.

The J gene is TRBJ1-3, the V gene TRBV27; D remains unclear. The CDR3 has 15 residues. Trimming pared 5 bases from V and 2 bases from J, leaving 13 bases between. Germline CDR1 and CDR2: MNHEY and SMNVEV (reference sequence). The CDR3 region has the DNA TGTGCCAGCAGTATCCTCGGGGTTCCTGGAAACACCATATATTTT. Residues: CASSILGVPGNTIYF.

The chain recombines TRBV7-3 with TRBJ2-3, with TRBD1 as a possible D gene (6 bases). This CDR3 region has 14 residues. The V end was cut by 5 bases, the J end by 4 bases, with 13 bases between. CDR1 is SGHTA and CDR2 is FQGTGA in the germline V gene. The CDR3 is CASSINGGPDTQYF. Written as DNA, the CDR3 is TGTGCCAGCAGCATCAATGGGGGCCCAGATACGCAGTATTTT.

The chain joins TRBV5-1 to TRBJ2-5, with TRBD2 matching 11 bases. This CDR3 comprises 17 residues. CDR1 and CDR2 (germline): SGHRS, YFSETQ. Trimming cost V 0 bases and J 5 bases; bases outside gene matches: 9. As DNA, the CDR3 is TGCGCCAGCAGCTTGGGGCTAGCGGGGGGTCTGGGGGAGACCCAGTACTTC. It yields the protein CASSLGLAGGLGETQYF.

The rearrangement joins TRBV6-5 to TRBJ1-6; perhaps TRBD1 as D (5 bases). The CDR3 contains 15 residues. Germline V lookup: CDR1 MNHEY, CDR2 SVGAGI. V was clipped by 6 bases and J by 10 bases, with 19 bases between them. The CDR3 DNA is TGTGCCAGCAGCATCACCCTCGCCCGGGGGTCACCCCTCCACTTT. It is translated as CASSITLARGSPLHF.

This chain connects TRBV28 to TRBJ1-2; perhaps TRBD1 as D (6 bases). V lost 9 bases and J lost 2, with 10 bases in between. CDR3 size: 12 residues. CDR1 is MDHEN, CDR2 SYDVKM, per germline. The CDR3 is CASQTGNYGYTF. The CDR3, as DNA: TGTGCCAGTCAAACAGGGAACTATGGCTACACCTTC.

CDR3 DNA sequence: TGCGCCAGCAGCGGGATACAGGGAGGGGCTGAAGCTTTCTTT. Translating it yields CASSGIQGGAEAFF. This chain connects TRBV5-1 to TRBJ1-1, with a weak D call TRBD1 (6 bases). Germline assignment: CDR1 SGHRS and CDR2 YFSETQ. This CDR3 region has 14 residues. V lost 4 bases and J 6 bases, leaving 16 bases between the germline ends.

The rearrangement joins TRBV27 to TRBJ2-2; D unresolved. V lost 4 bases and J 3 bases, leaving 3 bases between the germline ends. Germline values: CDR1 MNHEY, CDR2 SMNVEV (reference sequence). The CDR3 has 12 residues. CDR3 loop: CASSSYTGELFF. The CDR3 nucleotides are TGTGCCAGCAGTTCGTACACCGGGGAGCTGTTTTTT.

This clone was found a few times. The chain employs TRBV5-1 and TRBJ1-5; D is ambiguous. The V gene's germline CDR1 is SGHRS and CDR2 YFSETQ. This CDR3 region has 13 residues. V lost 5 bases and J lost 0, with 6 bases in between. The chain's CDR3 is CASRENSNQPQHF. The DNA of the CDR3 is TGCGCCAGCAGGGAGAATAGCAATCAGCCCCAGCATTTT.

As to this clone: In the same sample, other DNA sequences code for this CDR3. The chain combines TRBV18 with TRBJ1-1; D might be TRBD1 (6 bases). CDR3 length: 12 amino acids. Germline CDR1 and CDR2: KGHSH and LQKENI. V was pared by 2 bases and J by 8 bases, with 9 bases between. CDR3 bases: TGTGCCAGCTCACCAATCCAGGGGGAAGCTTTCTTT. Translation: CASSPIQGEAFF.

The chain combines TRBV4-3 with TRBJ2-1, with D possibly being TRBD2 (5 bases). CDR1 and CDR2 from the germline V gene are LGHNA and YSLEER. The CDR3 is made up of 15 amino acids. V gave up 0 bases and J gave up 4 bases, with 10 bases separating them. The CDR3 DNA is TGCGCCAGCAGCCAAGATCATGGGAGATACAATGAGCAGTTCTTC. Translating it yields CASSQDHGRYNEQFF.